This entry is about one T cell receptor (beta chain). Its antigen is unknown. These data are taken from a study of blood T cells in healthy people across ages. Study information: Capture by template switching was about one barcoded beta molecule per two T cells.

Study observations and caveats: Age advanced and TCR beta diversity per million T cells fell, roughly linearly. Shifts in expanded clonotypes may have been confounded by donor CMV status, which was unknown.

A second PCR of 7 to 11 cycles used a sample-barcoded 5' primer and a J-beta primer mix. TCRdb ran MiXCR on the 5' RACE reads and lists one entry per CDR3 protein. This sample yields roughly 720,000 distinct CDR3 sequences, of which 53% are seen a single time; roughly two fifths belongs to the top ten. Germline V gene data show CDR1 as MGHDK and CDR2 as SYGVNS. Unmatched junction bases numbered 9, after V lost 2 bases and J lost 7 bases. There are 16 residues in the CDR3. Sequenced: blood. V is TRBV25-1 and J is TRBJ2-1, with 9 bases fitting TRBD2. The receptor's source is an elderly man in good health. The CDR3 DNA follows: TGTGCCAGCAGTGAAGTGGGCGGGAGGGGATCTAATGAGCAGTTCTTC. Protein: CASSEVGGRGSNEQFF.